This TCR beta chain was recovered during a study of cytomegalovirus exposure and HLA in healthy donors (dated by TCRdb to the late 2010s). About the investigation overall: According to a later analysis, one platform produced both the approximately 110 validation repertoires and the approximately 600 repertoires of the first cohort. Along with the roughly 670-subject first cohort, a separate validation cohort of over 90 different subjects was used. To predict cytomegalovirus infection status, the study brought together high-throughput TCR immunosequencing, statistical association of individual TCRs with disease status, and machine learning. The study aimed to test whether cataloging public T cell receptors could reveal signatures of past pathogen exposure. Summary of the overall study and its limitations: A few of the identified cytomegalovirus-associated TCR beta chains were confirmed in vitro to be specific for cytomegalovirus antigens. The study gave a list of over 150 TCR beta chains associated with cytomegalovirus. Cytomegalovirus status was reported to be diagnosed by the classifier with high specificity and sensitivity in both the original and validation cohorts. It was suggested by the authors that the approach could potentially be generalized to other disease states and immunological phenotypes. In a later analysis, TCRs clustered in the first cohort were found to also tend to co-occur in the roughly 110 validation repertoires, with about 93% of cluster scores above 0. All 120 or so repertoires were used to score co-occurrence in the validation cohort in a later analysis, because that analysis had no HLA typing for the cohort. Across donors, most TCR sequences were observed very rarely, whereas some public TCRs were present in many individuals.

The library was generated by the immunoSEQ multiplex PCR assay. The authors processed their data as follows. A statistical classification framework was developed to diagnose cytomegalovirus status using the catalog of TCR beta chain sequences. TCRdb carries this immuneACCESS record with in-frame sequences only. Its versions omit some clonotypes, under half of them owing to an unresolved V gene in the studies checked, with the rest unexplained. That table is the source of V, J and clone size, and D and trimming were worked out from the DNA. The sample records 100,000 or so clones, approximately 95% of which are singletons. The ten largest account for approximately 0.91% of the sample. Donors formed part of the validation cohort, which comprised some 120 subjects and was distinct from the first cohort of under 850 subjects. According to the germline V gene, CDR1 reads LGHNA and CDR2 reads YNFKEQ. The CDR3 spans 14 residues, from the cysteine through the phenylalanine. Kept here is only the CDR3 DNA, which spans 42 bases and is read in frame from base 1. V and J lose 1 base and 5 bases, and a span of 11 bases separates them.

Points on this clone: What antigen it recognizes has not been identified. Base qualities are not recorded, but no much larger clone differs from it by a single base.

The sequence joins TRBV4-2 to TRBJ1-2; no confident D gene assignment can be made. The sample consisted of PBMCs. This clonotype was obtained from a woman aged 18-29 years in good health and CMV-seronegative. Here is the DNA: TGTGCCAGCAGCCAAGGAACGGGTCAGTATGGCTACACCTTC. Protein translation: CASSQGTGQYGYTF.